One T cell receptor beta chain is described in this entry. No cognate antigen has been identified for it. Per-base qualities were not stored, and no clone one base away is much larger. The time point label, as the study defines it: baseline before first vaccination. Samples from vaccinated people were obtained from the UK trials COV001 and COV002, which included a single-blind randomized controlled phase 2/3 trial of AZD1222 (ChAdOx1 nCoV-19) in healthy adults. For TCRbeta chain sequencing, PBMC samples were collected from trial participants at day 0 and at day 28 after the second dose. These data belong to a study of T cell responses to AZD1222 COVID-19 vaccine (TCRdb year 2021). At the level of the whole study: AZD1222 recipients with second doses at about 4 weeks or about 12 weeks were pooled, because spike-specific TCR depth and breadth did not differ between schedules. TCR sequencing covered approximately 230 trial participants: around 210 given two doses of AZD1222 and 26 given two doses of MenACWY control vaccine. Trial participants were enrolled by age into 18-55, 56-69 and 70-plus year subgroups, with around 140, 26 and 57 TCR-sequenced participants respectively.

Counted from cysteine to phenylalanine, this CDR3 has 15 amino acids. Only the CDR3 DNA stays, 45 bases, in frame from base 1. The CDR3 regions of human TCRbeta chains were subjected to immunosequencing. For the original study's pipeline: TCRs in the repertoires were matched against a reference library of SARS-CoV-2-specific TCRs that had been generated with the MIRA antigen-specificity platform. Breadth was defined as the fraction of unique TCRs that were SARS-CoV-2-associated, and depth was defined as the fraction of total T cells that were SARS-CoV-2-associated. Using the MIRA data, every spike-specific TCR was mapped to the spike region that the TCR reacted to and assigned to either a CD4 or a CD8 class. Log10-transformed breadth and depth values were compared by one-way ANOVA with Sidak's multiple comparisons tests. Drawn from immuneACCESS, this table holds only the in-frame rearrangements with V and J called that TCRdb kept. Clones are partly lost; checked studies trace under half to an unresolved V gene and leave the rest unexplained. The DNA was the basis for D and trimming; V, J and clone size are from that table. This sample holds approximately 110,000 clones; 82% were observed only once. The top ten constitute approximately 5% of the sample.

Results and caveats for the whole study, not just this receptor: The vaccine-associated CD4 TCRs covered the entire spike protein, and the dominant responses fell in regions 160-218 and 743-854. In the small 56-69-year group, the increase in depth fell short of significance, most likely because of low power. Spike-specific TCR breadth and depth rose significantly after two AZD1222 doses compared with day 0 and with MenACWY recipients. Nearly half of unique spike-specific TCRs reportedly recognized epitopes outside regions mutated in the B.1.351 and B.1.1.7 variants. Participants were mostly white British and included more females than males, and it was suggested by the authors that clonal diversity may have been underestimated. Because no day 14 peak-response samples were available, repertoires were characterized only after the peak T cell response. Conclusions about previously exposed vaccinees are limited, since just five to seven AZD1222 recipients were seropositive for SARS-CoV-2 at baseline.

The chain employs TRBV21-1 and TRBJ2-7; the table calls TRBD1, which could not be checked here. TRBV21-1 is termed a pseudogene. Specimen: peripheral blood, collected on day 0 of AZD1222 vaccination. This receptor was taken from an adult in good health. The DNA sequence is as follows: TGTGCCAGCAGCGCCCGGGACACTTGCTCCTACGAGCAGTACTTC. This yields the protein CASSARDTCSYEQYF.